This TCR beta chain came from a study of blood T cell repertoires in COVID-19. V was pared by 4 bases and J by 1 base, with 17 bases between. CDR1 is SGHRS and CDR2 is YFSETQ in the germline V gene. This CDR3 region has 16 residues. Per the study methods: From reference gene primer amplification, estimates of nucleated cell counts were derived. The protocol was immunoSEQ multiplex PCR, while the TCRdb copy is restricted to in-frame clones and leaves out a portion. V and J calls and clone size come straight from that table; D and trimming were deduced from the DNA. The sample lists under 250,000 clones, 83% occurring once.

The TCR originated in a woman between 35 and 50 years old who had been exposed to COVID-19. The chain recombines TRBV5-1 with TRBJ1-1, with D possibly being TRBD1 (6 bases). The sequenced sample consisted of PBMCs or T cells enriched from blood (not recorded which). The CDR3 is CASSTGFKSGNTEAFF. The CDR3, as DNA: TGCGCCAGCAGCACAGGGTTTAAGTCGGGGAACACTGAAGCTTTCTTT.